Sequencing of this TCR beta chain was carried out in a study of blood T cell repertoires in COVID-19. Turning to the study itself: PBMCs, B-cell-depleted T cells, or T cells were the source of the cDNA or gDNA that made up the material.

Trimming stripped 1 base from V and 7 bases from J, with 12 bases between. The CDR3 spans 14 residues. Germline values: CDR1 SGDLS, CDR2 YYNGEE. Here immunoSEQ multiplex PCR was the method, and the copy in TCRdb shows in-frame clones only, minus some. The table records about 480,000 clones, 70% to 90% of them present only once. Recruitment covered 25 or so US areas and drew participants whose ages spanned roughly 18 to 90 years. Clinical histories supplied by participants themselves formed the basis of cohort assignment. Two negative PCRs, clearance, or symptom resolution were required of recovered Cohort 3 donors.

The source of this sequence is a woman between 40 and 50 years old who had recovered from COVID-19. The chain couples TRBV9 to TRBJ1-5, with no clear D. The sequenced material came from PBMCs or T cells enriched from blood (not recorded which). CDR3 region: CASSVQEGGQPQHF. For the CDR3, the DNA is TGTGCCAGCAGCGTACAGGAAGGTGGACAGCCCCAGCATTTT. The complete variable domain, with remaining parts taken from reference TRBV9 and TRBJ1-5, reads DSGVTQTPKHLITATGQRVTLRCSPRSGDLSVYWYQQSLDQGLQFLIQYYNGEERAKGNILERFSAQQFPDLHSELNLSSLELGDSALYFCASSVQEGGQPQHFGDGTRLSIL.